This is a list of T cell receptor beta chains from one sample in a study of Tregs in tolerant kidney transplant recipients. Clones were sequenced by immunoSEQ multiplex PCR, and TCRdb holds only the in-frame ones, with some missing. The sample lists more than 90,000 clones, approximately 90% occurring once. The sample consisted of CD4+ T cells from blood. These receptors all stem from a human donor in good health. CDR3s leave out the opening cysteine and the closing phenylalanine or tryptophan. Fields, in order: D gene, V gene, J gene, CDR3 protein. The D gene is left open where the match is weak.

>NA|TRBV10-3|TRBJ2-7
AISENREGDYEQY
>NA|TRBV9|TRBJ2-7
ASSPSPPSHEQY
>NA|TRBV21-1|TRBJ1-1
ASSKQPPNTEAF
>NA|TRBV11-2|TRBJ1-2
ASSRGNNYGYT
>NA|TRBV15|TRBJ2-7
ATSRGDPYSYEQY
>NA|TRBV6-6|TRBJ1-6
AAAHFSSYNSPLH
>NA|TRBV7-7|TRBJ2-7
ASSRVLGSYEQY
>TRBD2|TRBV29-1|TRBJ2-3
SVEVVAGGPDTQY
>TRBD1|TRBV19|TRBJ1-5
ASRLPGGSQPQH
>NA|TRBV5-8|TRBJ1-3
ASSFGAGNTIY
>NA|TRBV18|TRBJ2-3
ASSAGLDTQY
>NA|TRBV11-2|TRBJ2-1
ASSLVPLDVNEQF
>TRBD2|TRBV15|TRBJ2-7
ATSRGSSGAIYEQY
>NA|TRBV30|TRBJ1-4
AWSQDITTNEKLF
>TRBD2|TRBV6-5|TRBJ2-5
ASSYSGGEETQY
>NA|TRBV6-1|TRBJ2-5
ASIAHGGLGETQY
>NA|TRBV2|TRBJ1-5
ASSEFQVNQPQH
>NA|TRBV10-3|TRBJ2-7
AISDSTGRAYEQY
>TRBD2|TRBV19|TRBJ2-2
ASSTLAGRGGELF
>TRBD2|TRBV18|TRBJ2-1
ASSLPGLAGVLNEQF
>NA|TRBV6-1|TRBJ1-1
ASSEREGLTEAF
>NA|TRBV19|TRBJ2-1
ASSINAQRAYNEQF
>TRBD1|TRBV19|TRBJ1-2
ASNQGVENYGYT
>NA|TRBV11-3|TRBJ2-2
ASSLKRWGSNTGELF
>TRBD1|TRBV9|TRBJ1-3
ASSVRQGFLSGNTIY
>TRBD1|TRBV18|TRBJ1-2
ASSSKQGNYGYT
>NA|TRBV4-1|TRBJ1-1
ASRGHLKNTEAF
>NA|TRBV13|TRBJ2-2
ASSLGRWGGGELF
>TRBD2|TRBV19|TRBJ2-7
ASSLKPGTSEQY
>NA|TRBV4-1|TRBJ1-6
ASSQDVGRSGSYNSPLH
>NA|TRBV19|TRBJ1-6
ASRPGGSYNSPLH
>NA|TRBV5-1|TRBJ2-5
ASSLNGGETQY
>NA|TRBV11-2|TRBJ2-1
ASSHGGSLYNEQF
>NA|TRBV4-1|TRBJ1-2
ASTRGASRGYT
>NA|TRBV5-5|TRBJ2-7
ASSSNPTATYEQY
>NA|TRBV5-4|TRBJ2-7
ASSPTSLSYEQY
>TRBD1|TRBV12-5|TRBJ1-3
ASGRQGAFGNTIY
>TRBD1|TRBV5-1|TRBJ1-1
ASSARTGLNAEAF
>NA|TRBV5-4|TRBJ2-7
ASSLGSSPYEQY
>NA|TRBV19|TRBJ2-6
ASTTGAGANVLT